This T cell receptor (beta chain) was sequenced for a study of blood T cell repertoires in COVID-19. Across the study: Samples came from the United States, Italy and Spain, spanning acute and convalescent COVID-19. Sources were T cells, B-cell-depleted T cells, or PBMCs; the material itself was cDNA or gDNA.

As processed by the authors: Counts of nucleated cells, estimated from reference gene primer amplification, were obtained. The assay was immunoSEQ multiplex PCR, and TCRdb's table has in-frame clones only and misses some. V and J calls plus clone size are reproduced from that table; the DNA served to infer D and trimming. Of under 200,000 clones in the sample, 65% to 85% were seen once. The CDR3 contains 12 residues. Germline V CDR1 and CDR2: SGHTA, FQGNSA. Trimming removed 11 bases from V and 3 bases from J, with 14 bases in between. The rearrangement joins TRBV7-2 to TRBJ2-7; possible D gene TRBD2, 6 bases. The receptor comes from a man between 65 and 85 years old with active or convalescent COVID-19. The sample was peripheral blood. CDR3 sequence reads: CAAAGPSYEQYF. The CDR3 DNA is TGTGCCGCGGCGGGACCTAGCTACGAGCAGTACTTC.